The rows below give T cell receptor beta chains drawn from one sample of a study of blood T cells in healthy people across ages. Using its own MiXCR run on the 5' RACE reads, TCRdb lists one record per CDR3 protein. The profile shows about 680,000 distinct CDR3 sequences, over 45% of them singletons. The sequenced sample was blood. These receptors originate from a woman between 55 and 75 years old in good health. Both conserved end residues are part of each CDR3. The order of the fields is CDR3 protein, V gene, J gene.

CASSYSERLGTDTQYF	TRBV6-2/TRBV6-3	TRBJ2-3
CAWSTGLTGELFF	TRBV30	TRBJ2-2
CSAAGQGDTDTQYF	TRBV20-1	TRBJ2-3
CASSSSRDRGRGSYNEQFF	TRBV12-3/TRBV12-4	TRBJ2-1
CASSLGSLFIQYF	TRBV12-3/TRBV12-4	TRBJ2-4
CASSPGPLKTQYF	TRBV5-1	-
CASSPDDYEQYF	TRBV18	-
CASSPGDVAQYF	TRBV3-1	TRBJ2-5
CSANSGRGTDTQYF	TRBV20-1	TRBJ2-3
CASSSGGSGQYF	TRBV12-3/TRBV12-4	TRBJ2-7
CASSPHRSAVTQYF	TRBV21-1	-
CSARDLGSEQFF	TRBV20-1	TRBJ2-1
CSASSGPHQGTQYF	TRBV20-1	TRBJ2-5
CSAARGGTSYEQYF	TRBV20-1	TRBJ2-7
CSVEGSRERHEQFF	TRBV29-1	TRBJ2-1
CASSLTQPGANVLTF	TRBV28	TRBJ2-6
CASSVRGGDTQYF	TRBV9	TRBJ2-3
CASSHSRDRGLYGYTF	TRBV4-1	TRBJ1-2
CASSTPRESAFF	TRBV9	TRBJ1-1
CASSVDMTGELFF	TRBV9	TRBJ2-2
CASRQADTEAFF	TRBV6-2/TRBV6-3	TRBJ1-1
CASSFRERTLHF	TRBV28	TRBJ1-6
CASSLDVRGGQGEQFF	TRBV5-1	TRBJ2-1
CASSVAGATREQYF	TRBV2	TRBJ2-7
CASSITSGSSNEQYF	TRBV12-3/TRBV12-4	-
CASSLGQVGAEAFF	TRBV5-1	TRBJ1-1
CASSVGQAEAFF	TRBV25-1	TRBJ1-1
CSVFVERFRDEQYF	TRBV29-1	TRBJ2-7
CASSLESTVDYGYTF	TRBV7-2	TRBJ1-2
CASTQPAAYEQYF	TRBV7-2	TRBJ2-7
CAISTGLNEKLFF	TRBV10-3	TRBJ1-4
CASSQRTSGSDKFF	TRBV3-1	TRBJ2-1